The sequence of this T cell receptor (beta chain) was determined in a study of T cell responses to AZD1222 COVID-19 vaccine. This clone was seen once. Method: immunoSEQ multiplex PCR; TCRdb's copy keeps in-frame clones and lacks some. The sample has 150,000 or so clones, over 75% seen once. Germline V lookup: CDR1 SNHLY, CDR2 FYNNEI. This CDR3 comprises 16 residues. Trimming at V came to 4 bases and at J to 4 bases, leaving 3 bases not matched to a gene. The sequence was collected from an adult in good health. The sample was peripheral blood, taken on day 0 of AZD1222 vaccination. This chain joins TRBV2 and TRBJ2-1, with 14 bases fitting TRBD2. CDR3 sequence reads: CASSAGTSGGYNEQFF. DNA of the CDR3: TGTGCCAGCAGTGCGGGGACTAGCGGGGGTTACAATGAGCAGTTCTTC. The entire variable domain, with the rest obtained from reference TRBV2 and TRBJ2-1, is as follows: EPEVTQTPSHQVTQMGQEVILRCVPISNHLYFYWYRQILGQKVEFLVSFYNNEISEKSEIFDDQFSVERPDGSNFTLKIRSTKLEDSAMYFCASSAGTSGGYNEQFFGPGTRLTVL.